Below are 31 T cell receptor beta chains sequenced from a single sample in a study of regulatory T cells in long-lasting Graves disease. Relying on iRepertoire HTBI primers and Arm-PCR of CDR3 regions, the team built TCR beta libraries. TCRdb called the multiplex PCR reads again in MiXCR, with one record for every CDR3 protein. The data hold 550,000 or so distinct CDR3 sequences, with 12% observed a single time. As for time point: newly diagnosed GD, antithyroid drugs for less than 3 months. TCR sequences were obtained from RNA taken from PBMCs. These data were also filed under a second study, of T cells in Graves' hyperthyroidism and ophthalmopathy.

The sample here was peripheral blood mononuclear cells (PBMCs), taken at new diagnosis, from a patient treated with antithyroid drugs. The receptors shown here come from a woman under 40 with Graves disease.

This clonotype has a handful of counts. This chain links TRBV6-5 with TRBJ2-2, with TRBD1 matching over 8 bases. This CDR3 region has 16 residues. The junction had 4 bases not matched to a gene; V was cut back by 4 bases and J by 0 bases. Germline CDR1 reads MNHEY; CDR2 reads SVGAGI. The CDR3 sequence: CASSSYRGTNTGELFF. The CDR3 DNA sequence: TGTGCCAGCAGTTCATACAGGGGGACGAACACCGGGGAGCTGTTTTTT.

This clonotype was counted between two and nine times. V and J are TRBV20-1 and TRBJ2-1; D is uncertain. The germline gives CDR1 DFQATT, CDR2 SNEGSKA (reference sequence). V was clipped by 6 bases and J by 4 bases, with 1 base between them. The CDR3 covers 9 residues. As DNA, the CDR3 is TGCAGTGCGTACAATGAGCAGTTCTTC. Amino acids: CSAYNEQFF.

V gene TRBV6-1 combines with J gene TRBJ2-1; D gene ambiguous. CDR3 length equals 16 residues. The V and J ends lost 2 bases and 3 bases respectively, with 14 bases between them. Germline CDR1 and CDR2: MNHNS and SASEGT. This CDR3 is CASSELGHLDYNEQFF. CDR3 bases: TGTGCCAGCAGTGAACTTGGTCACTTGGACTACAATGAGCAGTTCTTC.

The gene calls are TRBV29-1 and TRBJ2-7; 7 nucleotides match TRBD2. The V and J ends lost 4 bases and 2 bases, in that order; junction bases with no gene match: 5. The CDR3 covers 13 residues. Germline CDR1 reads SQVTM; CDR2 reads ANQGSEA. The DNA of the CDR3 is TGCAGCGTTGGGCCGGGGGGTACCTACGAGCAGTACTTC. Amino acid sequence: CSVGPGGTYEQYF.

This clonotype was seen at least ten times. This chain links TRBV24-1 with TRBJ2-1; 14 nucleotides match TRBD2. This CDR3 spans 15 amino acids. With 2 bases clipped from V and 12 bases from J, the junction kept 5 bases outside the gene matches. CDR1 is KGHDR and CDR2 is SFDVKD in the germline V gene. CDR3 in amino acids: CATSDWGLAGERQFF. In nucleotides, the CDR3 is TGTGCCACCAGTGATTGGGGACTAGCGGGAGAAAGGCAGTTCTTC.

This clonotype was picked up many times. CDR3 nucleotide sequence: TGTGCCAGCAGTTTGCGGGACTTTTCAGATACGCAGTATTTT. Encoded protein: CASSLRDFSDTQYF. The chain employs TRBV28 and TRBJ2-3; possible D gene TRBD2, 6 bases. V was clipped by 3 bases and J by 4 bases, with 11 bases between them. CDR3 length equals 14 residues. Germline lookup yields CDR1 MDHEN and CDR2 SYDVKM.

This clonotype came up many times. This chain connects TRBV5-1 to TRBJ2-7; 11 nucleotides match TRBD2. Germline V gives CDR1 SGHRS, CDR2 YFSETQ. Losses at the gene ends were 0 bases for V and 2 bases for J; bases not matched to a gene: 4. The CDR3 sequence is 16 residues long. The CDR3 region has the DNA TGCGCCAGCAGCTTGGCGGGACTAGCGGTAACCTACGAGCAGTACTTC. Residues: CASSLAGLAVTYEQYF.

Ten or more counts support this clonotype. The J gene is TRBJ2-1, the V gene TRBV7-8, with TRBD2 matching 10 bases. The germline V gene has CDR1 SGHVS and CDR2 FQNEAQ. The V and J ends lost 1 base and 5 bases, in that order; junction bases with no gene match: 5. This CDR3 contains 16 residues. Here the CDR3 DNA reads TGTGCCAGCAGCTTAGGGGGACTAGCGTACAACAATGAGCAGTTCTTC. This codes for CASSLGGLAYNNEQFF.

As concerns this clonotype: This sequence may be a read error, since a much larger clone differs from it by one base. For the CDR3, the DNA is TGTGCCAGCAGCGCACTGTTGGGGACTAGCGGGAGTAGTGAGCAGTTCTTC. Translation: CASSALLGTSGSSEQFF. The chain uses TRBV6-2 or TRBV6-3 and TRBJ2-1, with TRBD2 identical over 14 bases. From germline, CDR1 is MNHEY and CDR2 SVGEGT. J gave up 9 bases and V 6 bases, and 13 bases lay outside the gene matches. The CDR3 contains 17 residues.

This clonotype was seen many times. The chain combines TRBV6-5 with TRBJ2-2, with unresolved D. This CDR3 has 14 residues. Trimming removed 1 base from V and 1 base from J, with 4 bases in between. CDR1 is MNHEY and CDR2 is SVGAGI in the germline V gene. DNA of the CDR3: TGTGCCAGCAGTTACTTTCAGAACACCGGGGAGCTGTTTTTT. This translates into CASSYFQNTGELFF.

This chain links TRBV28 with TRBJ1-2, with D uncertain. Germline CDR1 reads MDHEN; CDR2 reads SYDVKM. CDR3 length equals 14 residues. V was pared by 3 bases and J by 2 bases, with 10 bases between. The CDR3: CASSLMQNNYGYTF. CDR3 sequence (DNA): TGTGCCAGCAGTTTGATGCAGAACAACTATGGCTACACCTTC.

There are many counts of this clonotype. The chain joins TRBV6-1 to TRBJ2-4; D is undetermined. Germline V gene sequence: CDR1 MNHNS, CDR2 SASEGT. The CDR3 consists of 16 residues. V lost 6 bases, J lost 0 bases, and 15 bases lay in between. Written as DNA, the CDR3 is TGTGCCAGCAGGAGACTCCGTAATCCAGCCAAAAACATTCAGTACTTC. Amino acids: CASRRLRNPAKNIQYF.

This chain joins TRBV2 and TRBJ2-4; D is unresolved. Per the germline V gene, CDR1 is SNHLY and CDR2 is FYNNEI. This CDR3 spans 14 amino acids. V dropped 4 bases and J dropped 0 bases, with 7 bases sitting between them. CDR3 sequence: CASSANLAKNIQYF. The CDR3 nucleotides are TGTGCCAGCAGTGCTAATCTAGCCAAAAACATTCAGTACTTC. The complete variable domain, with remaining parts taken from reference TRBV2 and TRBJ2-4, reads EPEVTQTPSHQVTQMGQEVILRCVPISNHLYFYWYRQILGQKVEFLVSFYNNEISEKSEIFDDQFSVERPDGSNFTLKIRSTKLEDSAMYFCASSANLAKNIQYFGAGTRLSVL.

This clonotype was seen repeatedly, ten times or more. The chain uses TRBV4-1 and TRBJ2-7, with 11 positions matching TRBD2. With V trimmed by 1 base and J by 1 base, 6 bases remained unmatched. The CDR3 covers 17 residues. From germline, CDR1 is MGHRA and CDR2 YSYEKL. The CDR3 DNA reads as TGCGCCAGCAGCCAAGCCCTGGGACTAGCGGTATCCTACGAGCAGTACTTC. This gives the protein CASSQALGLAVSYEQYF.

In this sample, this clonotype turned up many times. For the CDR3, the DNA is TGTGCCAGCAGCTCCGGGAGGGCCCCAGATACGCAGTATTTT. As protein: CASSSGRAPDTQYF. V and J are TRBV11-2 and TRBJ2-3; 8 nucleotides agree with TRBD2. The CDR3 is 14 residues long. Germline V CDR1 and CDR2: SGHAT, FQNNGV. Unmatched junction bases numbered 4, after V lost 4 bases and J lost 4 bases. The entire variable domain, with the rest obtained from reference TRBV11-2 and TRBJ2-3, is as follows: EAGVAQSPRYKIIEKRQSVAFWCNPISGHATLYWYQQILGQGPKLLIQFQNNGVVDDSQLPKDRFSAERLKGVDSTLKIQPAKLEDSAVYLCASSSGRAPDTQYFGPGTRLTVL.

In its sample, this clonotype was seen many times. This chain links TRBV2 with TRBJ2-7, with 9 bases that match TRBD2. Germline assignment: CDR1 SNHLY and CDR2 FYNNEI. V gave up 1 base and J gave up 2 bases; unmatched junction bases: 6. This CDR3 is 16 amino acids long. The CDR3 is CASSEGGTSPTYEQYF. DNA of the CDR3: TGTGCCAGCAGTGAAGGCGGGACTAGCCCCACCTACGAGCAGTACTTC.

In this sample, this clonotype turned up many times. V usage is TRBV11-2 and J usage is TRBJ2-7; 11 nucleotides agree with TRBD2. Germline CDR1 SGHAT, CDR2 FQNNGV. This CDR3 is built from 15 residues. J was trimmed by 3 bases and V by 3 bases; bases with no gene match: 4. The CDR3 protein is CASSLGTSGLYEQYF. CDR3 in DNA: TGTGCCAGCAGCTTGGGGACTAGCGGTCTCTACGAGCAGTACTTC. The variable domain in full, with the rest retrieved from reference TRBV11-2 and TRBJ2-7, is EAGVAQSPRYKIIEKRQSVAFWCNPISGHATLYWYQQILGQGPKLLIQFQNNGVVDDSQLPKDRFSAERLKGVDSTLKIQPAKLEDSAVYLCASSLGTSGLYEQYFGPGTRLTVT.

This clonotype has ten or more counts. CDR3 nucleotide sequence: TGTGCCAGCAGTACCTGGTTGAATTCACCCCTCCACTTT. Protein product: CASSTWLNSPLHF. This rearrangement joins TRBV12-3 or TRBV12-4 to TRBJ1-6; D unresolved. This CDR3 is built from 13 residues. The ends were cut back, 5 bases at V and 7 bases at J, with 9 bases in the middle.

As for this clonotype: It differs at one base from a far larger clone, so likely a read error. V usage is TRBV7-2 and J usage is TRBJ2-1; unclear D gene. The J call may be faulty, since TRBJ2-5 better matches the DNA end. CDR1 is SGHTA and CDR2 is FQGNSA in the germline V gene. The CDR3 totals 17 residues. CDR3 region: CASSFLMGERSGETQYF. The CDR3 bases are TGTGCCAGCAGCTTCCTGATGGGCGAGAGGTCGGGAGAGACCCAGTACTTC.

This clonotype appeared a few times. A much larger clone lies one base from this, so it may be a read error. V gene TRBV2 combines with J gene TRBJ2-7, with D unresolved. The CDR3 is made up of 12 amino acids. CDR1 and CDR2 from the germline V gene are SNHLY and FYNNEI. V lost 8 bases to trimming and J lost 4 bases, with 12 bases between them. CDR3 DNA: TGTGCCAGCCGGCGTCCCGGGTACGAGCAGTACTTC. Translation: CASRRPGYEQYF.

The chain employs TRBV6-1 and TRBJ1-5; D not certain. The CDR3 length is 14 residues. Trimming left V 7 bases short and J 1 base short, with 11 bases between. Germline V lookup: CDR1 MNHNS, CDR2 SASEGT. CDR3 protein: CASTPGPSNQPQHF. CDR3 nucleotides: TGTGCCAGCACACCGGGTCCAAGCAATCAGCCCCAGCATTTT.

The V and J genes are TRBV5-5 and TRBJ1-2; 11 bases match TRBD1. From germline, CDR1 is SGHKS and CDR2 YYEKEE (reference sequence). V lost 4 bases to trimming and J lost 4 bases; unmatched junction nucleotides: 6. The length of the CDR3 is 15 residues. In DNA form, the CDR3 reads TGTGCCAGCAGCCCGGGGACAGGGGGGGCCTATGGCTACACCTTC. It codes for CASSPGTGGAYGYTF. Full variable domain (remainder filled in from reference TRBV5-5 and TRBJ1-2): DAGVTQSPTHLIKTRGQQVTLRCSPISGHKSVSWYQQVLGQGPQFIFQYYEKEERGRGNFPDRFSARQFPNYSSELNVNALLLGDSALYLCASSPGTGGAYGYTFGSGTRLTVV.

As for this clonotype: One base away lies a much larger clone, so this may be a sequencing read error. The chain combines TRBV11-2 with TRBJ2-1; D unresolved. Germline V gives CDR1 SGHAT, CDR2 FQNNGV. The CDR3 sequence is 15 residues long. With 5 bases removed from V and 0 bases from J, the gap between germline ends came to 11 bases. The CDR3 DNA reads TGTGCCAGCAGCGCCTCTGTTCACTCCTACAATGAGCAGTTCTTC. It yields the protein CASSASVHSYNEQFF.

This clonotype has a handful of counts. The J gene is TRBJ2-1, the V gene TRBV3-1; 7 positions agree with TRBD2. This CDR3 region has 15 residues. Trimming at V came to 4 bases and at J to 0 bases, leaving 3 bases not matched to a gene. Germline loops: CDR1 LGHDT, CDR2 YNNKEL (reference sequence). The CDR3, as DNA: TGTGCCAGCAGCCGGGGGACTATCTCCTACAATGAGCAGTTCTTC. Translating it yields CASSRGTISYNEQFF.

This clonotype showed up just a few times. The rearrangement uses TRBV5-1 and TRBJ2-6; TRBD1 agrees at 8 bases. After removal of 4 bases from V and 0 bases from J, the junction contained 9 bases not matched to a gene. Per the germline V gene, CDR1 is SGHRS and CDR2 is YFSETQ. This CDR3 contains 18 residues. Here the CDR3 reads CASSPTGTGISGANVLTF. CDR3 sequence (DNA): TGCGCCAGCAGCCCTACAGGGACAGGAATCTCTGGGGCCAACGTCCTGACTTTC.

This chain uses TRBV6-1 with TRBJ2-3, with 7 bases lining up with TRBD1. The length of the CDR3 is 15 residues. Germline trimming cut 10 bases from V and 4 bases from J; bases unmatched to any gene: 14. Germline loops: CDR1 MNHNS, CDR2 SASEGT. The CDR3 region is CAIKGLEGASDTQYF. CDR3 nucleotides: TGTGCCATCAAGGGCCTTGAGGGGGCGTCAGATACGCAGTATTTT.

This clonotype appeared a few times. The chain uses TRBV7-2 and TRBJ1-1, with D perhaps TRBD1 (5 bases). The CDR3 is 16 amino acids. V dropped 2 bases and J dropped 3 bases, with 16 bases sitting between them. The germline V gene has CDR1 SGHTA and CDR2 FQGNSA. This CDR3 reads CASSLRRRRGDTEAFF. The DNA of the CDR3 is TGTGCCAGCAGCTTAAGACGGCGGAGGGGTGACACTGAAGCTTTCTTT.

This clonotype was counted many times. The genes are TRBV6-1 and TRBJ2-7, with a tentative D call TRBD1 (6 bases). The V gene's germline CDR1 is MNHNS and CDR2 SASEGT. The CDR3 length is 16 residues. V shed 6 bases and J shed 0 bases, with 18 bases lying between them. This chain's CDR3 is CASRSRTVRSSYEQYF. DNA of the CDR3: TGTGCCAGCAGAAGCCGGACAGTAAGGAGCTCCTACGAGCAGTACTTC.

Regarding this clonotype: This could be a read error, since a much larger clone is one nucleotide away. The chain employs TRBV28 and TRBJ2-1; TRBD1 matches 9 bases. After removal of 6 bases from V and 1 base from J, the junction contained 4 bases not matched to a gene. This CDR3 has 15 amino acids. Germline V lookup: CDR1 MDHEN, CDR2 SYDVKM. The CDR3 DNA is TGTGCCAGCAGGTCGGACAGGGGTTCCTACAATGAGCAGTTCTTC. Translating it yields CASRSDRGSYNEQFF.

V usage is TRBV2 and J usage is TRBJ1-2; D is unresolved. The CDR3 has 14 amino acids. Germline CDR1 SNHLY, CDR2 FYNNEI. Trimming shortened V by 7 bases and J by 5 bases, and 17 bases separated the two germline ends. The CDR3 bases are TGTGCCAGCACCCCACCGTGGATTGAATATGGCTACACCTTC. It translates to CASTPPWIEYGYTF. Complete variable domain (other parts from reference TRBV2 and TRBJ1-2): EPEVTQTPSHQVTQMGQEVILRCVPISNHLYFYWYRQILGQKVEFLVSFYNNEISEKSEIFDDQFSVERPDGSNFTLKIRSTKLEDSAMYFCASTPPWIEYGYTFGSGTRLTVV.

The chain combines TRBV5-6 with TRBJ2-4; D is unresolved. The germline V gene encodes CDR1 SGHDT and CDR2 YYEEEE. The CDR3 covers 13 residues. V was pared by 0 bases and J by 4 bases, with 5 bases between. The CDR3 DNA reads TGTGCCAGCAGCTTGGCCAGGAAAAACATTCAGTACTTC. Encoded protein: CASSLARKNIQYF.